This is a list of T cell receptor beta chains from one sample in a study of vaccination and CD4 T cells after COVID-19. Their specific antigens are unknown. TCRdb reanalysed the PCR reads using MiXCR and keeps one entry per CDR3 protein. In the table there are 13,000 or so distinct CDR3 sequences, roughly 56% of which are singletons. Material: CD4+ T cells from blood, cultured in vitro. These receptor sequences come from a human donor who had recovered from COVID-19. Each CDR3 is given with its conserved first and last residue. A D gene is named only where the DNA matches it firmly. The listing skips clone size in some rows; elsewhere it reads once, few, many or a size class.

D gene	V gene	clone size	J gene	CDR3 DNA	CDR3 protein
TRBD1	TRBV7-3	.	TRBJ1-1	TGTGCCAGCAGCTTAAATCACAGGGGAATGAACACTGAAGCTTTCTTT	CASSLNHRGMNTEAFF
TRBD1	TRBV2	.	TRBJ1-4	TGTGCCAGCATCCACAGGGGATTGGGTGAAAAACTGTTTTTT	CASIHRGLGEKLFF
TRBD1	TRBV27	few	TRBJ2-7	TGTGCCAGCACCATTCTCGCCGGGACAGGGTTTAACGAGCAGTACTTC	CASTILAGTGFNEQYF
.	TRBV6-1	few	TRBJ2-2	TGTGCCAGCGGTCTCACGGGAGTGGCAGCCGGGGAGCTGTTTTTT	CASGLTGVAAGELFF
TRBD1	TRBV12-3/TRBV12-4	.	TRBJ2-3	TGTGCCAGCAGTTATGGGACAGGGGATACGCAGTATTTT	CASSYGTGDTQYF
.	TRBV7-7	.	TRBJ1-4	TGTGCCAGCAGCCAAGGTCCGGGGAACGGAGAGCTGTTTTTT	CASSQGPGNGELFF
.	TRBV2	.	TRBJ2-3	TGTGCCAGCAGTGAGAACAGGCCGCCAGATACGCAGTATTTT	CASSENRPPDTQYF
.	TRBV27	few	TRBJ2-5	TGTGCCAGCAGTTCGTGGGCCCAACAAGAGACCCAGTACTTC	CASSSWAQQETQYF
.	TRBV20-1	few	TRBJ2-5	TGCAGTGCTAGACGCTTAGGGGTAGTGGAGACCCAGTACTTC	CSARRLGVVETQYF
TRBD1	TRBV28	.	TRBJ2-7	TGTGCCAGCAGCTCGGCTGGGACAGGTACCTACGAGCAGTACTTC	CASSSAGTGTYEQYF
TRBD2	TRBV11-1	.	TRBJ2-3	TGTGCCAGCAGCCAAGATTCCCCGACTAGCCTCTACGGGGATACGCAGTATTTT	CASSQDSPTSLYGDTQYF
.	TRBV7-2	few	TRBJ1-2	TGTGCCAGCAGCACAAGCGCGGTGGACTATGGCTACACCTTC	CASSTSAVDYGYTF
.	TRBV2	.	TRBJ1-6	TGTGCCAGCAGTGAAGGGGAATTCGGTAATTCACCCCTCCACTTT	CASSEGEFGNSPLHF
.	TRBV2	few	TRBJ1-5	TGTGCCAGCATAGAGACAGACCCGTTTGCCCAGCCCCAGCATTTT	CASIETDPFAQPQHF
TRBD2	TRBV6-5	few	TRBJ2-7	TGTGCCAGCAGTTATGGTACTAGCGGTTTTGAGCAGTACTTC	CASSYGTSGFEQYF
.	TRBV19	few	TRBJ1-2	TGTGCCAGTAGTATAGGCCAAGATAACTATGGCTACACCTTC	CASSIGQDNYGYTF
TRBD1	TRBV20-1	.	TRBJ2-7	TGCAGTGCTAGATCCCCAGGGGGCTTCTTCGAGCAGTACTTC	CSARSPGGFFEQYF
TRBD2	TRBV7-3	.	TRBJ2-7	TGTGCCAGCAGCGCAACCGGGGGAGGGCAAAACTACGAGCAGTACTTC	CASSATGGGQNYEQYF
.	TRBV7-3	.	TRBJ2-1	TGTGCCAGCAGCCGGGACTTTTACAATGAGCAGTTCTTC	CASSRDFYNEQFF
TRBD2	TRBV27	.	TRBJ2-1	TGTGCCAGCAGTTTAAACGCCCCGGGACTAGCAGGGAACAATGAGCAGTTCTTC	CASSLNAPGLAGNNEQFF
.	TRBV6-1	.	TRBJ1-1	TGTGCCAGCAGCCCCAGAGAGGCAGGGAACACTGAAGCTTTCTTT	CASSPREAGNTEAFF
.	TRBV2	few	TRBJ1-1	TGTGCCAGCAGTTCCCAGGGTGTGGCCACTGAAGCTTTCTTT	CASSSQGVATEAFF
TRBD1	TRBV19	.	TRBJ1-4	TGCGCCAGTAGTAGTCCCCGACAGGGTGATGAAAAACTGTTTTTT	CASSSPRQGDEKLFF